A selection of T cell receptor beta chains follows, all from one sample in a study of cytomegalovirus exposure and HLA in healthy donors. Data came from immunoSEQ multiplex PCR; TCRdb stores just in-frame clones and leaves some out. The sample has some 98,000 clones, roughly 90% seen once; the top ten hold 6% to 6.5%. The sample taken for sequencing was PBMCs. All receptors come from a man aged 18-30 years in good health and CMV-seropositive. The CDR3 runs from the conserved cysteine through the conserved F or W. Each record gives: clone size, J gene, D gene, V gene, CDR3 DNA, CDR3 protein. D genes are given only for firm matches. Only some rows state a clone size, as once, few, many or a class for expanded clones.

NA,TRBJ2-7,NA,TRBV6-5,TGTGCCAGCAGTTTCGACATTGGCCCCTACGAGCAGTACTTC,CASSFDIGPYEQYF
NA,TRBJ1-1,NA,TRBV29-1,TGCAGCGTTGCTACGGCTGAAGCTTTCTTT,CSVATAEAFF
few,TRBJ1-2,NA,TRBV29-1,TGCAGCGTTGCACAGGGTGATGGCTACACCTTC,CSVAQGDGYTF
NA,TRBJ2-3,TRBD2,TRBV7-9,TGTGCCAGCAGCTTCGGGGCGGGGGTTTCAGATACGCAGTATTTT,CASSFGAGVSDTQYF
NA,TRBJ2-2,NA,TRBV25-1,TGTGCCAGCTTACACTATCCCACCGGGGAGCTGTTTTTT,CASLHYPTGELFF
once,TRBJ2-7,TRBD1,TRBV28,TGTGCCAGCAGTGTGGAGACAGGGGGCAGCGCGCAGTACTTC,CASSVETGGSAQYF
NA,TRBJ2-7,TRBD1,TRBV6-4,TGTGCCAGCAGAAAACCGGGACAGGCGAGTCAATTGCCCTCCTACGAGCAGTACTTC,CASRKPGQASQLPSYEQYF
NA,TRBJ1-5,NA,TRBV19,TGTGCCAGTAACCCTCGGTGGGGGGGGGTCCAGCCCCAGCATTTT,CASNPRWGGVQPQHF
few,TRBJ2-3,NA,TRBV7-2,TGTGCCAGCAGCCCTGACTACTTGAGCACAGATACGCAGTATTTT,CASSPDYLSTDTQYF
NA,TRBJ2-1,NA,TRBV5-8,TGTGCCAGCAGCTTGCGGGACTCCTACAATGAGCAGTTCTTC,CASSLRDSYNEQFF
NA,TRBJ2-7,NA,TRBV7-2,TGTGCCAGCAGCTTAGCTAGCGCCTCCTACGAGCAGTACTTC,CASSLASASYEQYF
NA,TRBJ2-4,NA,TRBV11-1,TGTGCCAGCAGCTCAGGGGAGGGGAAAAACATTCAGTACTTC,CASSSGEGKNIQYF
NA,TRBJ2-4,NA,TRBV28,TGTGCCAGCAGTGTATACAGGGCCTTAGCCAAAAACATTCAGTACTTC,CASSVYRALAKNIQYF
NA,TRBJ2-5,NA,TRBV11-1,TGTGCCAGCAGCTTAGCGGGCCAGCAAGAGACCCAGTACTTC,CASSLAGQQETQYF
NA,TRBJ1-2,NA,TRBV15,TGTGCCACCAGCAGAACCCCCGGCAGGGGATACTATGGCTACACCTTC,CATSRTPGRGYYGYTF
once,TRBJ2-2,NA,TRBV6-4,TGTGCCAGCAGTGACTCGGTGAGCGGAGGGGAGCTGTTTTTT,CASSDSVSGGELFF
NA,TRBJ2-5,TRBD1,TRBV5-1,TGCGCCAGCAGGGAACAGGGGGCCATCCTACTCAAAGAGACCCAGTACTTC,CASREQGAILLKETQYF
NA,TRBJ1-2,TRBD1,TRBV7-3,TGTGCCAGCAGCCCCACCGCGACAGGGGGAGTCTATGGCTACACCTTC,CASSPTATGGVYGYTF
NA,TRBJ1-5,TRBD1,TRBV5-6,TGTGCCAGCAGCTTGGACAGGGGCGATAGCAATCAGCCCCAGCATTTT,CASSLDRGDSNQPQHF
few,TRBJ1-5,NA,TRBV18,TGTGCCAGCTCCCTTAGGGGACAATCTATCCAGCCCCAGCATTTT,CASSLRGQSIQPQHF
NA,TRBJ2-3,NA,TRBV7-2,TGTGCCAGCACCCCAGGGGTAGCTTCAGATACGCAGTATTTT,CASTPGVASDTQYF
few,TRBJ2-5,NA,TRBV6-5,TGTGCCAGCAGTAAATCTCGACAGCCCCAAGAGACCCAGTACTTC,CASSKSRQPQETQYF
once,TRBJ2-7,TRBD2,TRBV7-2,TGTGCCAGCAGCCGGACTAGCGGGAGTGGCCACGAGCAGTACTTC,CASSRTSGSGHEQYF
once,TRBJ2-5,TRBD1,TRBV19,TGTGCCAGTAGAAGCCGGGACAGGGGAGAGACCCAGTACTTC,CASRSRDRGETQYF
NA,TRBJ2-7,NA,TRBV4-3,TGCGCCAGCAGCCAGTATACCCATAGCTCCTACGAGCAGTACTTC,CASSQYTHSSYEQYF
NA,TRBJ1-2,NA,TRBV7-2,TGTGCCAGCAGCCGTGGACAGCCGACTAACTATGGCTACACCTTC,CASSRGQPTNYGYTF
NA,TRBJ2-6,NA,TRBV5-1,TGCGCCAGCAGCTTGGTTACCCAGGGATTCGGGGCCAACGTCCTGACTTTC,CASSLVTQGFGANVLTF
NA,TRBJ2-7,NA,TRBV7-8,TGTGCCAGCAGCCGGGTACCCTACGAGCAGTACTTC,CASSRVPYEQYF